This T cell receptor beta chain is drawn from a study of CD8+ T cells in alopecia areata. Study-wide context: A 6-month period off drug followed tofacitinib, which lasted 6 to 18 months.

A remark on this clone: Its antigen is still unknown.

General study results and limits: When scalp samples are sequenced, resident alphabeta T cells of normal skin are also captured.

V trimming: 7 bases; J trimming: 6 bases; junction bases outside the gene matches: 11. The CDR3 totals 13 residues. CDR1 is SQVTM and CDR2 is ANQGSEA in the germline V gene. Treatment here: oral pan-JAK inhibitor, 5-10 mg twice daily. Investigators isolated RNA and reverse transcribed it into cDNA to act as the sequencing template. Assay used: immunoSEQ multiplex PCR; TCRdb lists only in-frame clones, some missing. The data show some 100,000 clones, approximately 63% seen once. This chain connects TRBV29-1 to TRBJ1-1; 7 bases map to TRBD1. The TCR originated in a human donor with alopecia areata. The source material was CD8+ T cells sorted from blood, sampled between weeks 55 and 65, from a patient treated with tofacitinib. For the CDR3, the DNA is TGCAGCGCCTCGACAGGGACCGGCGCTGAAGCTTTCTTT. This sequence encodes CSASTGTGAEAFF.